This T cell receptor beta chain stems from a study of CD8+CD57+ T cells in acquired aplastic anemia. Using genomic DNA as the template, TCR beta VDJ and CDR3 profiling was carried out. TCRdb analysed the reads with MiXCR anew, one entry per CDR3 protein. The sample records around 150,000 distinct CDR3 sequences, approximately 41% being singletons. The ends lost 1 base at V and 1 base at J; junction bases unmatched: 3. Germline loops: CDR1 SQVTM, CDR2 ANQGSEA. There are 14 residues in the CDR3. The sample comprised sorted CD4+, CD8+, or CD8+CD57+ T cells (not recorded which) from PBMCs. This clonotype was obtained from a human donor in good health, serving as a control. The genes are TRBV29-1 and TRBJ2-7; 8 bases line up with TRBD1. The CDR3 DNA sequence: TGCAGCGTTGAAGTCCGGACAGGGTCCTACGAGCAGTACTTC. Translating gives CSVEVRTGSYEQYF.